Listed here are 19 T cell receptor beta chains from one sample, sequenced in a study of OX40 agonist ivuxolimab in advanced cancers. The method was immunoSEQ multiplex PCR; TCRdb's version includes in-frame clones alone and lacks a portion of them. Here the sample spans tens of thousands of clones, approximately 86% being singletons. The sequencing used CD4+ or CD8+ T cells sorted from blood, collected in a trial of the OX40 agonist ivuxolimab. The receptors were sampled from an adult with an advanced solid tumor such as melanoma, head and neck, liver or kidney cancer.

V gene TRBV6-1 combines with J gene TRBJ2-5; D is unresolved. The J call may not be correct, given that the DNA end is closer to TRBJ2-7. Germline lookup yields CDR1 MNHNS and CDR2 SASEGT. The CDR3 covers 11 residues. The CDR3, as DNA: TGTGCCAGCTCGGCAGCCTACGAGCAGTACTTC. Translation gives CASSAAYEQYF.

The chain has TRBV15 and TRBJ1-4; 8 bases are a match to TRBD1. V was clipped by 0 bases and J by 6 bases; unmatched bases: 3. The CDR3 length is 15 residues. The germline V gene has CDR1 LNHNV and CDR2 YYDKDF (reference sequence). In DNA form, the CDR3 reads TGTGCCACCAGCAGAGACCAGGGACAGGATGAAAAACTGTTTTTT. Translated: CATSRDQGQDEKLFF.

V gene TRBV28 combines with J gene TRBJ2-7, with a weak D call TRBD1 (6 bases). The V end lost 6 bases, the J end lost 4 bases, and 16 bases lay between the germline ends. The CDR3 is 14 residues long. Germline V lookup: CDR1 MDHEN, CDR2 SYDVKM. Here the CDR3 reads CASRRGRGRYEQYF. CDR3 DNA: TGTGCCAGCAGGCGAGGCAGGGGCAGGTACGAGCAGTACTTC.

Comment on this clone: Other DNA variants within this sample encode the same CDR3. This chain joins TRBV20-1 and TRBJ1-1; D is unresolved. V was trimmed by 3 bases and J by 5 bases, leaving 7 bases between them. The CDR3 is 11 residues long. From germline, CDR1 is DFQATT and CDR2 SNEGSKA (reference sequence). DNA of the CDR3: TGCAGTGCTAGCCGGGCTACTGAAGCTTTCTTT. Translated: CSASRATEAFF.

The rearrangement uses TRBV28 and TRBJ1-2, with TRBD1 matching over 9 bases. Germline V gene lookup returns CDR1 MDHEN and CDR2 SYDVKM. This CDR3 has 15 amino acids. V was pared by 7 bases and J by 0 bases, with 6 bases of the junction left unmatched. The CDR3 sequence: CASNGQGPTNYGYTF. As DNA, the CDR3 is TGTGCCAGCAACGGACAGGGGCCAACTAACTATGGCTACACCTTC.

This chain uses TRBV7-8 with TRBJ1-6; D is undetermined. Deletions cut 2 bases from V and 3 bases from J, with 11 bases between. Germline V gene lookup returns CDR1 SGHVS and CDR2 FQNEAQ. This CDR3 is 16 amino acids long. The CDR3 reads CASSLTAVLYNSPLHF. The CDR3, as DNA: TGTGCCAGCAGCTTAACCGCGGTTCTCTATAATTCACCCCTCCACTTT.

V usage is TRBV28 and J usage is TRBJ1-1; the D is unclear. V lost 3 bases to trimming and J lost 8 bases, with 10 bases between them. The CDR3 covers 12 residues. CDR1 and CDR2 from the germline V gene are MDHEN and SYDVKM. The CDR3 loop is CASSFLGEEAFF. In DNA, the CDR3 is TGTGCCAGCAGTTTCCTCGGAGAGGAAGCTTTCTTT. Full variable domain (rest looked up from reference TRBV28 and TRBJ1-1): DVKVTQSSRYLVKRTGEKVFLECVQDMDHENMFWYRQDPGLGLRLIYFSYDVKMKEKGDIPEGYSVSREKKERFSLILESASTNQTSMYLCASSFLGEEAFFGQGTRLTVV.

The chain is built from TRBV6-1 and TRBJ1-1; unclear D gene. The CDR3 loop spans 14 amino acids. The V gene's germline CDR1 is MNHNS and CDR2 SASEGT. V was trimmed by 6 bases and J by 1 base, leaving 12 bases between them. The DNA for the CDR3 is TGTGCCAGCAGGGGCCTGTCGGGGAACACTGAAGCTTTCTTT. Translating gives CASRGLSGNTEAFF.

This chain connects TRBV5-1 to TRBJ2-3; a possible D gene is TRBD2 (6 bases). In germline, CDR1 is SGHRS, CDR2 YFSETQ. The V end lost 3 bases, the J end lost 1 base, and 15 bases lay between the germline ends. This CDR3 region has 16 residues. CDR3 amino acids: CASSYYGTGGTDTQYF. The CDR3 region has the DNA TGCGCCAGCAGCTACTACGGGACGGGAGGCACAGATACGCAGTATTTT.

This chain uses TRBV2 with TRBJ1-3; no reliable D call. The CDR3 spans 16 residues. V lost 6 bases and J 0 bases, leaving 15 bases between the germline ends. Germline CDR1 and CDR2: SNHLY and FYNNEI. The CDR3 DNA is TGTGCCAGCAGCGCCAGGCGCCCAGACTCTGGAAACACCATATATTTT. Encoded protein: CASSARRPDSGNTIYF.

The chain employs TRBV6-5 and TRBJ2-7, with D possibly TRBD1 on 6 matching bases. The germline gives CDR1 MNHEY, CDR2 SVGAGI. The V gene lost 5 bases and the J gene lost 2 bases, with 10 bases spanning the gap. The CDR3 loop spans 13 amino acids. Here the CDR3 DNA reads TGTGCCAGCAGTCCGACAGGCCCCTACGAGCAGTACTTC. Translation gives CASSPTGPYEQYF.

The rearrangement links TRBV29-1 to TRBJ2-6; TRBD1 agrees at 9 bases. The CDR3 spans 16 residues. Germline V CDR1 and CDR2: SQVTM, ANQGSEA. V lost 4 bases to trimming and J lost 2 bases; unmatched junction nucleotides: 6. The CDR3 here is CSVGRQGGTGANVLTF. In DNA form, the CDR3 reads TGCAGCGTTGGCCGACAGGGGGGTACTGGGGCCAACGTCCTGACTTTC. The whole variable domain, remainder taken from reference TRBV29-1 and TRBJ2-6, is SAVISQKPSRDICQRGTSLTIQCQVDSQVTMMFWYRQQPGQSLTLIATANQGSEATYESGFVIDKFPISRPNLTFSTLTVSNMSPEDSSIYLCSVGRQGGTGANVLTFGAGSRLTVL.

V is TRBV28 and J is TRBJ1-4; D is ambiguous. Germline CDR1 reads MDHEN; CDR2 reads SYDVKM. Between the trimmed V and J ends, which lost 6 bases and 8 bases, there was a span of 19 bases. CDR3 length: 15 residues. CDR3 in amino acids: CASRTWVGGEEKLFF. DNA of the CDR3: TGTGCCAGCAGGACTTGGGTCGGTGGTGAAGAAAAACTGTTTTTT.

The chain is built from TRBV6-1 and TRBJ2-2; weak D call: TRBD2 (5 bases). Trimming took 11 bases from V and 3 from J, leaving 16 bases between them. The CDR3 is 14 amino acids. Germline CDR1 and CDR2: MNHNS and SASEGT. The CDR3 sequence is CAGEPGGYTGELFF. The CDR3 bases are TGTGCCGGCGAGCCCGGCGGGTACACCGGGGAGCTGTTTTTT.

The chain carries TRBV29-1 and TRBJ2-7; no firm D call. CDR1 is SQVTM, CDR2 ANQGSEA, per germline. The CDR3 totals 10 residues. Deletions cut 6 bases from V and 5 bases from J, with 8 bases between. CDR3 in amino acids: CSVQDHEQYF. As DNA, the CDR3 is TGCAGCGTGCAGGATCACGAGCAGTACTTC.

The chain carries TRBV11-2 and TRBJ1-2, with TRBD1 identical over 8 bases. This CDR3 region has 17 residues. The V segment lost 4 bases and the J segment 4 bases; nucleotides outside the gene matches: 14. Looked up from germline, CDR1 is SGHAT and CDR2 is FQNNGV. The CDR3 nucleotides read TGTGCCAGCAGCTCGCAGGGGGCGAGTTTCATTACCTATGGCTACACCTTC. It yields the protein CASSSQGASFITYGYTF. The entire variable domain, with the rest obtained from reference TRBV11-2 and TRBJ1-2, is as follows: EAGVAQSPRYKIIEKRQSVAFWCNPISGHATLYWYQQILGQGPKLLIQFQNNGVVDDSQLPKDRFSAERLKGVDSTLKIQPAKLEDSAVYLCASSSQGASFITYGYTFGSGTRLTVV.

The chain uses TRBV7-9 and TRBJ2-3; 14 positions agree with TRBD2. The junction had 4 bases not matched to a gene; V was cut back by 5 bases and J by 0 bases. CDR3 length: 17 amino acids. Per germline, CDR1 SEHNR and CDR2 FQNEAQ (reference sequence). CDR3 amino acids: CASSRGTSGGSTDTQYF. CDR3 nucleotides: TGTGCCAGCAGCAGAGGGACTAGCGGGGGAAGCACAGATACGCAGTATTTT.

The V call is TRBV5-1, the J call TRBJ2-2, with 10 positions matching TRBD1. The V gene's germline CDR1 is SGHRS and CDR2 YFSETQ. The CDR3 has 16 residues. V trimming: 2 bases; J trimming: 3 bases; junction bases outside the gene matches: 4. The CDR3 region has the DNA TGCGCCAGCAGCTTAAGGGACAGGGGTTACACCGGGGAGCTGTTTTTT. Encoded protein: CASSLRDRGYTGELFF.

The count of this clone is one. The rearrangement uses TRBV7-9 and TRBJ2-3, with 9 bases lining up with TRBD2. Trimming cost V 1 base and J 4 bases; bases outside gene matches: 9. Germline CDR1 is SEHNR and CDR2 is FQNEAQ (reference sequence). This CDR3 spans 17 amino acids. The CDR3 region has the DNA TGTGCCAGCAGCTTAGATGGTAGCGGGAGAGGCGCAGATACGCAGTATTTT. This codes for CASSLDGSGRGADTQYF. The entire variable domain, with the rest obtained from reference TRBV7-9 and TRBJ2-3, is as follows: DTGVSQNPRHKITKRGQNVTFRCDPISEHNRLYWYRQTLGQGPEFLTYFQNEAQLEKSRLLSDRFSAERPKGSFSTLEIQRTEQGDSAMYLCASSLDGSGRGADTQYFGPGTRLTVL.